The 20 T cell receptor beta chains below were found in one sample sequenced in a study of blood T cells in healthy people across ages (dated by TCRdb to the mid-2010s). Library preparation employed 5' RACE. Data came from an Illumina HiSeq 2500. A second PCR of about 6 to 11 cycles was run with a J-beta primer mix and a sample-barcoded 5' primer. Using fastp at Q25 and MiXCR, TCRdb reprocessed the public reads and kept productive beta chains. One record per CDR3 amino acid sequence lists the most common genes and DNA. Across this sample there are over 550,000 distinct CDR3 sequences, with about 30% seen only once. About a sixth of the sample lies in the top ten. Sequences were obtained from blood. The receptors derive from an elderly woman in good health.

This clonotype showed up many times. The chain links TRBV7-2 to TRBJ2-7; TRBD2 matches at 9 bases. The V gene's germline CDR1 is SGHTA and CDR2 FQGNSA. The CDR3 loop spans 15 amino acids. The V and J ends lost 6 bases and 3 bases, in that order; junction bases with no gene match: 9. Here the CDR3 reads CASSIQAGGHYEQYF. The DNA of the CDR3 is TGTGCCAGCAGTATTCAAGCGGGGGGACACTACGAGCAGTACTTC.

The chain couples TRBV12-3 or TRBV12-4 to TRBJ1-2; maybe TRBD1 (6 bases). The CDR3 sequence is 13 residues long. V lost 3 bases, J lost 8 bases, and 13 bases lay in between. CDR3 amino acids: CASSLNGGRGYTF. Here the CDR3 DNA reads TGTGCCAGCAGTTTGAACGGGGGGCGAGGCTACACCTTC.

A remark on this clonotype: A read error may explain this, as a much larger clone is one base away. The chain uses TRBV7-3 and TRBJ1-6, with unresolved D. The CDR3 contains 15 residues. V dropped 1 base and J dropped 7 bases, with 11 bases sitting between them. The germline gives CDR1 SGHTA, CDR2 FQGTGA. CDR3 DNA: TGTGCCAGCAGCTTAAGGGTAGGAGTCAATTCACCCCTCCACTTT. Residues: CASSLRVGVNSPLHF. The full variable domain, its missing parts supplied by reference TRBV7-3 and TRBJ1-6, is GAGVSQTPSNKVTEKGKYVELRCDPISGHTALYWYRQSLGQGPEFLIYFQGTGAADDSGLPNDRFFAVRPEGSVSTLKIQRTERGDSAVYLCASSLRVGVNSPLHFGNGTRLTVT.

This clonotype was counted at least ten times. This chain connects TRBV4-1 to TRBJ2-5, with 9 bases that match TRBD2. Germline-derived CDR1 and CDR2 are MGHRA and YSYEKL. The CDR3 is 16 amino acids. Trimming removed 1 base from V and 5 bases from J; junction bases left unmatched: 8. The CDR3 DNA sequence: TGCGCCAGCAGCCAAGTTGATAGCGGGGGTCGGGAGACCCAGTACTTC. Amino acid sequence: CASSQVDSGGRETQYF.

Worth noting for this clonotype: A read error is possible here, since a much larger clone lies one base away. The DNA of the CDR3 is TGTGCCGTCAGGGGACTAGCGGGGGGAAAGGATGAGCAGTTCTTC. Translated: CAVRGLAGGKDEQFF. The chain uses TRBV10-3 and TRBJ2-1, with 15 bases fitting TRBD2. The CDR3 has 15 residues. Germline CDR1 ENHRY, CDR2 SYGVKD.

This clonotype occurred many times. The rearrangement uses TRBV20-1 and TRBJ2-5; the match to TRBD1 covers 10 bases. The germline V gene has CDR1 DFQATT and CDR2 SNEGSKA (reference sequence). The CDR3 runs to 13 residues. The V gene end was trimmed by 6 bases and the J gene end by 6 bases; junction bases not matched to a gene: 7. DNA for the CDR3: TGCAGTGCCGGGGGACAGGGGTTAAAGACCCAGTACTTC. It specifies CSAGGQGLKTQYF.

This chain links TRBV5-1 with TRBJ2-1; a weak D match, TRBD1 (5 bases). The CDR3 runs 17 residues. V lost 0 bases and J 0 bases, leaving 13 bases between the germline ends. CDR1 is SGHRS, CDR2 YFSETQ, per germline. Written as DNA, the CDR3 is TGCGCCAGCAGCTTGGATACAGGATCAAGCTCCTACAATGAGCAGTTCTTC. Translation gives CASSLDTGSSSYNEQFF.

The V gene is TRBV24-1, the J gene TRBJ1-2; perhaps TRBD1 as D (5 bases). CDR3 length: 13 residues. V lost 5 bases and J lost 4, with 10 bases in between. The germline V gene encodes CDR1 KGHDR and CDR2 SFDVKD. The CDR3 nucleotides read TGTGCCACCAGTGCCTCCGGGGGCTATGGCTACACCTTC. Translating gives CATSASGGYGYTF.

This clonotype was observed many times. The CDR3 DNA sequence: TGTGCCAGCAGCAGCGTATTCCGGGACAGGGCCTATGGCTACACCTTC. This gives the protein CASSSVFRDRAYGYTF. This chain links TRBV7-2 with TRBJ1-2; 9 positions agree with TRBD1. Germline trimming cut 5 bases from V and 4 bases from J; bases unmatched to any gene: 11. The CDR3 totals 16 residues. The germline gives CDR1 SGHTA, CDR2 FQGNSA.

This clonotype came up a few times. The V call is TRBV10-2, the J call TRBJ1-3; D is unresolved. This CDR3 spans 15 amino acids. Trimming cost V 6 bases and J 0 bases, with 12 bases left between them. Germline CDR1 reads WSHSY; CDR2 reads SAAADI. The CDR3 nucleotides read TGCGCCAGCAGCGCTAGACTGCACTCTGGAAACACCATATATTTT. It specifies CASSARLHSGNTIYF.

The table lists this clonotype with a few counts. This may be a read error, as it is one base from a much larger clone. The chain has TRBV20-1 and TRBJ2-7; 13 nucleotides align to TRBD2. This CDR3 spans 17 amino acids. The germline gives CDR1 DFQATT, CDR2 SNEGSKA (reference sequence). The V and J ends lost 1 base and 2 bases, in that order; junction bases with no gene match: 8. The CDR3 coding sequence is TGCAGTGCTAGAGGGACTAGCGGGGGTGCGAGCCCCTACGAGCAGTACTTC. This encodes CSARGTSGGASPYEQYF.

This clonotype showed up many times. The chain is built from TRBV7-3 and TRBJ2-1, with D uncertain. CDR1 SGHTA and CDR2 FQGTGA come from the germline V gene. The CDR3 totals 13 residues. Trimming took 3 bases from V and 9 from J, leaving 12 bases between them. The CDR3 here is CASSFVVEAEQFF. In DNA form, the CDR3 reads TGTGCCAGCAGCTTTGTGGTGGAAGCTGAGCAGTTCTTC.

In DNA, the CDR3 is TGCAGTGCTAGAATTGAAGGGACAGGCAAGGGACGGGGCTCCTATAATTCACCCCTCCACTTT. Its translation: CSARIEGTGKGRGSYNSPLHF. This chain connects TRBV20-1 to TRBJ1-6; 8 bases match TRBD1. CDR1 is DFQATT and CDR2 is SNEGSKA in the germline V gene (reference sequence). The V gene end was trimmed by 2 bases and the J gene end by 0 bases; junction bases not matched to a gene: 18. The CDR3 has 21 residues.

In regard to this clonotype: A read error may be the cause here, since a much bigger clone is one base away. V usage is TRBV10-3 and J usage is TRBJ1-5; 8 bases fit TRBD1. The germline CDR1 and CDR2 sequences are ENHRY and SYGVKD. Germline trimming cut 10 bases from V and 5 bases from J; bases unmatched to any gene: 10. This CDR3 has 14 amino acids. The CDR3 here is CATNRQGRDQPQHF. The CDR3, as DNA: TGTGCCACCAATCGACAGGGGAGGGATCAGCCCCAGCATTTT.

This rearrangement joins TRBV19 to TRBJ2-6; a weak D match, TRBD2 (6 bases). CDR1 is LNHDA, CDR2 SQIVND, per germline (reference sequence). V dropped 5 bases and J dropped 4 bases, with 15 bases sitting between them. This CDR3 is built from 16 residues. The CDR3 nucleotides read TGTGCCAGTAGTCCCCCGGGACTTCTGGGGGCCAACGTCCTGACTTTC. The encoded protein is CASSPPGLLGANVLTF.

This clonotype was found many times. This sequence joins TRBV2 and TRBJ1-2; possible D gene TRBD1, 6 bases. V dropped 7 bases and J dropped 6 bases, with 15 bases sitting between them. Germline V gene data show CDR1 as SNHLY and CDR2 as FYNNEI. The length of the CDR3 is 13 residues. CDR3 bases: TGTGCCAGCAAGCTCCGGGACAACGATGGCTACACCTTC. As protein: CASKLRDNDGYTF.

V usage is TRBV19 and J usage is TRBJ1-6; D is unclear. V lost 5 bases and J lost 0, with 8 bases in between. The germline gives CDR1 LNHDA, CDR2 SQIVND (reference sequence). CDR3 length: 15 amino acids. The CDR3 loop is CASSLTVSYNSPLHF. DNA for the CDR3: TGTGCCAGTAGTTTGACGGTCTCCTATAATTCACCCCTCCACTTT.

In this sample, this clonotype turned up once. The chain joins TRBV5-1 to TRBJ2-3, with TRBD2 identical over 13 bases. The CDR3 is 16 residues long. The V gene's germline CDR1 is SGHRS and CDR2 YFSETQ. Trimming took 3 bases from V and 7 from J; bases not matched to a gene: 8. CDR3 DNA: TGCGCCAGCAGCTCTGACCCGGGACTAGCGGGAAATACGCAGTATTTT. It codes for CASSSDPGLAGNTQYF.

The chain combines TRBV6-2 or TRBV6-3 with TRBJ1-1; 11 bases are shared with TRBD1. The germline V gene has CDR1 MNHEY and CDR2 SVGEGT. The CDR3 totals 16 residues. V trimming: 0 bases; J trimming: 10 bases; junction bases outside the gene matches: 10. CDR3: CASSYSRSGQGAGAFF. CDR3 nucleotides: TGTGCCAGCAGTTACTCGAGGTCCGGACAGGGGGCAGGAGCTTTCTTT.

The chain links TRBV4-3 to TRBJ1-1; D not certain. CDR1 is LGHNA and CDR2 is YSLEER in the germline V gene. The CDR3 is 14 residues long. Trimming took off 6 bases at V and 1 base at J, with 12 bases between the two ends. CDR3 in amino acids: CASRHAQTNTEAFF. The DNA of the CDR3 is TGCGCCAGCAGACACGCACAGACGAACACTGAAGCTTTCTTT.